The following is a T cell receptor (beta chain) sequence with its context. It lacks a known antigen. The sample holds no much larger clone one base away, and base qualities are not on file. This entry is derived from a study of cytomegalovirus exposure and HLA in healthy donors (dated by TCRdb to the late 2010s). Regarding the research as a whole: According to a later analysis, the 120 validation repertoires were produced on the same platform as the 666 repertoires of the first cohort. The study aimed to test whether cataloging public T cell receptors could reveal signatures of past pathogen exposure. Along with the approximately 650-subject first cohort, a separate validation cohort of roughly 110 different subjects was used. The study combined high-throughput TCR immunosequencing, statistical association of individual TCRs with disease status, and machine learning to predict cytomegalovirus infection status.

General study outcomes and caveats: In both the original and validation cohorts, the classifier was reported to diagnose cytomegalovirus status with high specificity and sensitivity. The authors suggested that the approach could potentially be extended to other disease states and immunological phenotypes. The study listed 150 to 200 TCR beta chains as associated with cytomegalovirus. In a later analysis, TCRs clustered in the first cohort were found to also tend to co-occur in the approximately 120 validation repertoires, with 90% to 95% of cluster scores above 0. While some public TCRs were present in many individuals, most TCR sequences turned up only very rarely across donors. The validation cohort had no HLA typing available for a later analysis, so co-occurrence within that cohort was assessed over all 110 or so repertoires. A few of the identified cytomegalovirus-associated TCR beta chains were confirmed in vitro to be specific for cytomegalovirus antigens.

Based on the germline V gene (reference sequence), the CDR1 and CDR2 sequences are LNHDA and SQIVND. CDR3 length: 16 amino acids, cysteine to phenylalanine. The retained sequence is limited to the CDR3, 48 bases, with the frame set at the first base. The V end loses 5 bases and the J end loses 0 bases, and a stretch of 16 bases separates them. Separate from the roughly 650-subject first cohort, the validation cohort of 120 subjects was the group to which the donors belonged. Library construction relied on the immunoSEQ multiplex PCR assay. The authors processed their data as follows. A statistical classification framework was built to diagnose cytomegalovirus status from the catalog of TCR beta chain sequences. The immuneACCESS repertoire file appears here via TCRdb, limited to in-frame rearrangements. These files lack a portion of the clones; in checked studies, under half of the deficit traces to unresolved V genes, and the cause of the others is not known. V and J calls and clone size are given by that table; D and trimming were obtained from the DNA. Recorded for this sample are 250,000 to 400,000 clones; roughly nine tenths of them occurred a single time. The ten largest account for over 1% of the sample.

The sample comprised PBMCs. The sequence was obtained from a woman between 25 and 40 years old in good health and CMV-seropositive. The sequence links TRBV19 to TRBJ1-1, and perhaps TRBD1 as D gene, on 5 matching bases. This receptor has the CDR3 CASSALGGTLNTEAFF. DNA sequence: TGTGCCAGTAGTGCCCTCGGAGGGACTTTGAACACTGAAGCTTTCTTT. The full variable domain, completed from the reference TRBV19 and TRBJ1-1 proteins outside the CDR3, reads DGGITQSPKYLFRKEGQNVTLSCEQNLNHDAMYWYRQDPGQGLRLIYYSQIVNDFQKGDIAEGYSVSREKKESFPLTVTSAQKNPTAFYLCASSALGGTLNTEAFFGQGTRLTVV.